This TCR beta chain was found in a study of OX40 agonist ivuxolimab in advanced cancers. Study summary: With a range of roughly 20 to 80, age averaged approximately 54 years, and around 80% were male.

The assay was immunoSEQ multiplex PCR, and TCRdb's table has in-frame clones only and misses some. The sample includes roughly 35,000 clones, over 75% of them seen just once. CDR1 is SGHRS and CDR2 is YFSETQ in the germline V gene. This CDR3 has 12 residues. The ends lost 7 bases at V and 7 bases at J; junction bases unmatched: 6. The chain joins TRBV5-1 to TRBJ2-7, with 9 nucleotides matching TRBD1. The starting material was CD4+ or CD8+ T cells sorted from blood, obtained in a trial of the OX40 agonist ivuxolimab. The sequence derives from an adult with an advanced solid tumor such as melanoma, head and neck, liver or kidney cancer. The CDR3 nucleotides are TGCGCCAGCGGACAGGGGCTCGGAGAGCAGTACTTC. Residues: CASGQGLGEQYF.